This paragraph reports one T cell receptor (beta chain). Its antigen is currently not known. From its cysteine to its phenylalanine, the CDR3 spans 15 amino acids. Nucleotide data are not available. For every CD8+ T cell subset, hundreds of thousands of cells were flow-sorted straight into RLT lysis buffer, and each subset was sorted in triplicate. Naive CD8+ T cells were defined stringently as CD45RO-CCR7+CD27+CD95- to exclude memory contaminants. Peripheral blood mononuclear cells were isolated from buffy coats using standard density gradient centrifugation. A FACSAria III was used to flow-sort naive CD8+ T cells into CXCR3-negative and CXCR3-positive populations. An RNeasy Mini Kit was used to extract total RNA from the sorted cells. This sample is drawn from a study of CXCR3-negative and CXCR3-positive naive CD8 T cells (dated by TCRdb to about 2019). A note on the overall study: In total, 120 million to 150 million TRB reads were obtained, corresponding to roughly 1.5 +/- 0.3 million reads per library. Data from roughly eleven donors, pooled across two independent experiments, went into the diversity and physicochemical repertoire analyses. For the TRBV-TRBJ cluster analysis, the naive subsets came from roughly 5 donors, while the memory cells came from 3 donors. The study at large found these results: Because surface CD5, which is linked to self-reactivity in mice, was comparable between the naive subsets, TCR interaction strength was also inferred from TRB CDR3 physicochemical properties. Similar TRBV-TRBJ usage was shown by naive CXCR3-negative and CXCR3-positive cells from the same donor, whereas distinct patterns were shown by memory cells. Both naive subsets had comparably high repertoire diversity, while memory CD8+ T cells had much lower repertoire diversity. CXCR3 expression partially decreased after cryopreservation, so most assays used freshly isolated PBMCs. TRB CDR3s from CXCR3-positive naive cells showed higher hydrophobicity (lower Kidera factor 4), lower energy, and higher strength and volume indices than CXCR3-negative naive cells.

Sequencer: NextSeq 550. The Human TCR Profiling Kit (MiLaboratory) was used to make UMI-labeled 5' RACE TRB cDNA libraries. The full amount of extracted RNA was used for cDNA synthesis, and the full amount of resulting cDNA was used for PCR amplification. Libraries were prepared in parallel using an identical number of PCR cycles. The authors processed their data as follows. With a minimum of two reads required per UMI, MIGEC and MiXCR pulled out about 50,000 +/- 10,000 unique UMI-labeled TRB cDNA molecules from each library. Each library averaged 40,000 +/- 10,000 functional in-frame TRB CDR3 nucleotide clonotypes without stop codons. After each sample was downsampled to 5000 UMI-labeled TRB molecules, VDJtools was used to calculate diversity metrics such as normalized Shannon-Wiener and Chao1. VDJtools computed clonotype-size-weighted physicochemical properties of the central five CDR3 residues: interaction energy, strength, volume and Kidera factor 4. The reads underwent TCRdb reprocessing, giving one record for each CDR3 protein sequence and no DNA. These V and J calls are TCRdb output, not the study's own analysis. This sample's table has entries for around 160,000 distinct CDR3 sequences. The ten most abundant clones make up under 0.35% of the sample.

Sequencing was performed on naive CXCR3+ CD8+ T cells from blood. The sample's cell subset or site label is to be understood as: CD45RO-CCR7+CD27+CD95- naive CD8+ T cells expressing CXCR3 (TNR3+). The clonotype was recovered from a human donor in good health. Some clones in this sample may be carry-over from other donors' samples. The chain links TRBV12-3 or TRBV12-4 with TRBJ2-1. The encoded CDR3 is CASSPSGTTYNEQFF.